This entry is about one T cell receptor beta chain. These data belong to a study of blood T cell repertoires in COVID-19. Study-level background: Italy, Spain and the United States were the sources of the convalescent and acute COVID-19 samples. Nucleic acid was either cDNA or gDNA, and it came from T cells, B-cell-depleted T cells, or PBMCs.

The assay was immunoSEQ multiplex PCR, and TCRdb's table has in-frame clones only and misses some. This sample has approximately 240,000 clones; roughly 84% occur once, and the top ten carry roughly 4.6%. The CDR3 is 17 amino acids. In germline, CDR1 is LGHDT, CDR2 YNNKEL (reference sequence). V lost 5 bases, J lost 4 bases, and 21 bases lay in between. The material sequenced was peripheral blood. The TCR comes from a woman aged 55-69 years who had recovered from COVID-19. This chain uses TRBV3-1 (or the pseudogene TRBV3-2) with TRBJ2-4; no clear D gene. CDR3 loop: CASSNASPIQRKNIQYF. The CDR3 region has the DNA TGTGCCAGCAGCAATGCTAGTCCCATTCAAAGAAAAAACATTCAGTACTTC.